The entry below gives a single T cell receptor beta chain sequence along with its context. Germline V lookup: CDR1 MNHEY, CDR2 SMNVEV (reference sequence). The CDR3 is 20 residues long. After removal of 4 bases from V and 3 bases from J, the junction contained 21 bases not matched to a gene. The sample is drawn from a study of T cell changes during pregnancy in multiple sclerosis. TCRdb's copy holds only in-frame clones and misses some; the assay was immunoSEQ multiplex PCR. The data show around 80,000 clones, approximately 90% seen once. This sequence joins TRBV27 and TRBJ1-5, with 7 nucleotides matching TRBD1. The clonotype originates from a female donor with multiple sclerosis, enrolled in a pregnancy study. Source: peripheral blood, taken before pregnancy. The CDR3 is CASSSLVPQDRANDNQPQHF. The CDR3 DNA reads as TGTGCCAGCAGTTCCTTAGTACCTCAAGACAGGGCCAACGACAATCAGCCCCAGCATTTT.